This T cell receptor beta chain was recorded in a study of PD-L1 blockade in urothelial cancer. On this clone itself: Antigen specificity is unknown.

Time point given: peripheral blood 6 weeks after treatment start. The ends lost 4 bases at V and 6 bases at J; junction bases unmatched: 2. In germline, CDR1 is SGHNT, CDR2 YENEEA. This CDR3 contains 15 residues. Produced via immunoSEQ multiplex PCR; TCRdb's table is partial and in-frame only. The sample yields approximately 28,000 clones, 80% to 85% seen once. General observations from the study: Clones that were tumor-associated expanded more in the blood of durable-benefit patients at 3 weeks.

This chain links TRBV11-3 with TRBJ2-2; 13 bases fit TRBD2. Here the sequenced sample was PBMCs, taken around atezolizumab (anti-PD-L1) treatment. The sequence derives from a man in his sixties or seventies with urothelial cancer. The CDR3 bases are TGTGCCAGCAGCTACGGACTAGCGGGAGCCGGGGAGCTGTTTTTT. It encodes CASSYGLAGAGELFF.